This T cell receptor (beta chain) was sequenced during a study of T cell repertoires in cytomegalovirus infection. As for the study in general: CMV epitopes in the study were HLA-C-restricted (recently identified) and HLA-B-restricted (well studied). It can be stated that public TCR beta signatures indicated CMV infection as well as a matching HLA type. Points from the study as a whole: What dominated the ex vivo response were HLA-C-restricted CMV-specific TCR beta clonotypes.

On this clonotype: Its matching antigen is unknown.

This CDR3 spans 15 amino acids. Germline assignment: CDR1 LNHDA and CDR2 SQIVND (reference sequence). Losses at the gene ends were 4 bases for V and 4 bases for J; bases not matched to a gene: 7. TCRdb analysed the reads with MiXCR anew, one entry per CDR3 protein. The table lists 750,000 to 950,000 distinct CDR3 sequences, almost 30% of them singletons, with around 12% in the top ten. The receptor's source is a human donor in good health (CMV status not recorded). Some clones in this sample may be carry-over from other donors' samples. The chain combines TRBV19 with TRBJ1-5; 7 bases fit TRBD1. This specimen consisted of cultured CD8+ T cells from PBMCs, obtained from culture after CMV antigen stimulation. In DNA form, the CDR3 reads TGTGCCAGTAGTACGTGGGACAGTATGAATCAGCCCCAGCATTTT. Translation: CASSTWDSMNQPQHF.